These T cell receptor beta chains were read from a single sample in a study of CD8 T cells in Susac syndrome. One entry per CDR3 protein, called by TCRdb with MiXCR from the immunoSEQ multiplex PCR reads. The sample contains around 170,000 distinct CDR3 sequences, approximately 95% of which appear only once. Sequencing input: CD4+ T cells from PBMCs. Source of these receptors: a human donor with Susac syndrome. Each CDR3 is given with its conserved first and last residue. A D gene is named only where the DNA matches it firmly. The size field is filled for only some rows; it gives once, few, many or a size class.

clone_size	d_call	v_call	j_call	cdr3_aa	cdr3_nt
NA	NA	TRBV11-3	TRBJ2-2	CASSFGGGRNTGELFF	TGTGCCAGCAGCTTCGGCGGGGGCAGGAACACCGGGGAGCTGTTTTTT
once	TRBD2	TRBV20-1	TRBJ2-5	CSAYTGLAGQETQYF	TGCAGTGCCTACACGGGACTAGCGGGCCAAGAGACCCAGTACTTC
NA	NA	TRBV29-1	TRBJ1-5	CSVGNQPQHF	TGCAGCGTTGGGAATCAGCCCCAGCATTTT
NA	NA	TRBV23-1	TRBJ1-3	CASSQTGTGNTIYF	TGCGCCAGCAGTCAAACAGGGACTGGAAACACCATATATTTT
NA	NA	TRBV20-1	TRBJ2-5	CSARGTRGRKTQYF	TGCAGTGCGCGGGGTACGAGGGGCCGTAAGACCCAGTACTTC
NA	NA	TRBV25-1	TRBJ1-2	CASSVKGGSGYTF	TGTGCCAGCAGTGTTAAGGGGGGTTCTGGCTACACCTTC
NA	NA	TRBV12-2	TRBJ1-5	CASRLGRGLGQPQHF	TGTGCAAGTCGCTTAGGACGTGGACTGGGTCAGCCCCAGCATTTT
NA	NA	TRBV30	TRBJ2-2	CAGGPGIAGELFF	TGTGCCGGCGGCCCCGGCATAGCCGGGGAGCTGTTTTTT
NA	NA	TRBV4-1	TRBJ2-1	CASSQEVSRGLRRF	TGCGCCAGCAGCCAAGAAGTTTCCAGGGGCCTCCGGAGATTC
NA	NA	TRBV3-1	TRBJ2-7	CASSPVLQGMGEQYF	TGTGCCAGCAGCCCAGTTCTCCAGGGGATGGGCGAGCAGTACTTC
NA	NA	TRBV12-3/TRBV12-4	TRBJ1-6	CASSLRQYNSPLHF	TGTGCCAGCAGCCTTAGACAGTATAATTCACCCCTCCACTTT
NA	NA	TRBV5-6	TRBJ2-4	CASSLEVVLDIQYF	TGTGCCAGCAGCTTGGAGGTGGTTTTGGACATTCAGTACTTC
NA	NA	TRBV19	TRBJ1-1	CARMTSNLRMNTEAFF	TGTGCCAGGATGACCAGTAATCTTCGAATGAACACTGAAGCTTTCTTT
NA	NA	TRBV4-1	TRBJ2-1	CASSQERRGSSYNEQFF	TGCGCCAGCAGCCAAGAACGACGGGGGAGCTCCTACAATGAGCAGTTCTTC
NA	NA	TRBV20-1	TRBJ2-3	CSAQIGISTDTQYF	TGCAGTGCCCAGATCGGTATCTCCACAGATACGCAGTATTTT
NA	NA	TRBV4-1	TRBJ2-3	CASRGNTPSTDTQYF	TGCGCCAGCAGGGGGAACACTCCTAGCACAGATACGCAGTATTTT
NA	NA	TRBV18	TRBJ2-5	CASSPRRSSQETQYF	TGTGCCAGCTCACCCCGGCGCTCCTCCCAAGAGACCCAGTACTTC
NA	NA	TRBV5-1	TRBJ2-3	CASSLGADTQYF	TGCGCCAGCAGCTTGGGTGCAGATACGCAGTATTTT
NA	TRBD1	TRBV20-1	TRBJ2-7	CSARAGTGSYEQYF	TGCAGTGCTAGAGCCGGGACAGGAAGCTACGAGCAGTACTTC
NA	NA	TRBV29-1	TRBJ1-2	CSVEAGTLGGYTF	TGCAGCGTTGAGGCCGGGACACTCGGAGGCTACACCTTC
NA	NA	TRBV24-1	TRBJ2-1	CATSVGGAGSYNEQFF	TGTGCCACCAGTGTGGGGGGGGCGGGCTCCTACAATGAGCAGTTCTTC
NA	NA	TRBV6-5	TRBJ1-1	CASSRRQTTTEAFF	TGTGCCAGCAGCCGCCGACAGACAACCACTGAAGCTTTCTTT
NA	TRBD1	TRBV5-1	TRBJ2-1	CASSLKTGIDEQFF	TGCGCCAGCAGCTTAAAGACAGGGATCGATGAGCAGTTCTTC
NA	NA	TRBV2	TRBJ2-6	CASSGEETPFSGANVLTF	TGTGCCAGCAGTGGGGAGGAAACTCCATTTTCTGGGGCCAACGTCCTGACTTTC
NA	TRBD1	TRBV20-1	TRBJ2-3	CSARQGASTDTQYF	TGCAGTGCTCGACAGGGGGCTAGCACAGATACGCAGTATTTT
NA	NA	TRBV7-3	TRBJ2-3	CASGNTDTQYF	TGTGCCAGCGGCAACACAGATACGCAGTATTTT
NA	NA	TRBV3-1	TRBJ2-3	CASSRATQPRTDTQYF	TGTGCCAGCAGCCGAGCAACCCAGCCTCGCACAGATACGCAGTATTTT
NA	NA	TRBV30	TRBJ2-3	CAWRGTGASTDTQYF	TGTGCCTGGAGGGGTACCGGCGCTAGCACAGATACGCAGTATTTT
NA	NA	TRBV7-9	TRBJ2-2	CASSLSNSAGELFF	TGTGCCAGCAGCTTGTCAAATTCGGCCGGGGAGCTGTTTTTT
NA	NA	TRBV7-9	TRBJ1-4	CASNPAQANEKLFF	TGTGCCAGCAACCCAGCCCAGGCAAATGAAAAACTGTTTTTT
NA	NA	TRBV27	TRBJ2-7	CASSSYLRSYEQYF	TGTGCCAGCAGTTCCTATCTCAGATCCTACGAGCAGTACTTC
NA	TRBD1	TRBV5-1	TRBJ2-5	CASSNAGTGGGETQYF	TGCGCCAGCAGCAACGCCGGGACAGGAGGCGGGGAGACCCAGTACTTC
NA	TRBD1	TRBV2	TRBJ2-5	CASIEGAEETQYF	TGTGCCAGCATCGAGGGGGCCGAGGAGACCCAGTACTTC
NA	NA	TRBV9	TRBJ1-3	CASSVGGRGNTIYF	TGTGCCAGCAGCGTAGGGGGAAGAGGAAACACCATATATTTT
once	NA	TRBV7-3	TRBJ1-1	CASSSTGGGADTEAFF	TGTGCCAGCAGCTCCACCGGCGGGGGGGCGGACACTGAAGCTTTCTTT
NA	TRBD1	TRBV5-4	TRBJ1-1	CASRLDREHWRDEAFF	TGTGCCAGCAGATTGGACAGGGAACACTGGAGGGATGAAGCTTTCTTT
NA	TRBD2	TRBV29-1	TRBJ2-7	CSVSRRGGEQYF	TGCAGCGTTTCTCGGCGGGGGGGCGAGCAGTACTTC
NA	NA	TRBV12-3/TRBV12-4	TRBJ1-2	CASSLSRLYGYTF	TGTGCCAGCAGTTTATCCCGACTCTATGGCTACACCTTC